This T cell receptor beta chain comes out of a study of response to subunit inactivated influenza vaccine. Findings and limits, study-wide: Seasonal influenza vaccination, on each occasion, was suggested by the authors to recruit few new T cells.

Each CDR3 protein gets one entry after TCRdb re-called the RT-PCR reads with MiXCR. The sample lists about 610,000 distinct CDR3 sequences; 14% were seen once. This clonotype was picked up many times. Its antigen is currently unknown. This clonotype was obtained from a man in his forties or fifties who received an inactivated influenza vaccine. This specimen consisted of PBMCs from blood, obtained roughly 12 days after vaccination.

The CDR3 DNA reads TGTGCCAGCACCAGACAGGGAAATGAGCAGTTCTTC. This translates into CASTRQGNEQFF. The V call is TRBV12-3 or TRBV12-4, the J call TRBJ2-1, with 7 bases that match TRBD1. This CDR3 is built from 12 residues. The trim removed 7 bases at V and 7 bases at J, leaving 4 bases unmatched.